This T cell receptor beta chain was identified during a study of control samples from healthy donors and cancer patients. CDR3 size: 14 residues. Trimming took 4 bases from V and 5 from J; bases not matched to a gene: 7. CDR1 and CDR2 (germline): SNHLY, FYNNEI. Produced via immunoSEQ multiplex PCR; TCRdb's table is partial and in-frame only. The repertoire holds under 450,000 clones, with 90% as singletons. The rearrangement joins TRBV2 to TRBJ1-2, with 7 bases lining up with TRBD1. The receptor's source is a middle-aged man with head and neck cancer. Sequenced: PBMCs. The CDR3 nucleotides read TGTGCCAGCAGTGGGACCCGACAGGGATATGGCTACACCTTC. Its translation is CASSGTRQGYGYTF.